This T cell receptor (beta chain) was found in a study of T cell responses to AZD1222 COVID-19 vaccine. The study, taken as a whole, reports: Spike-specific TCR repertoires showed rising breadth and depth after two AZD1222 doses. Nearly half of the spike-specific TCRs reportedly recognize variant regions that carry no mutations. White British ancestry dominated among donors, who included more females, and clonal diversity was possibly underestimated.

The assay was immunoSEQ multiplex PCR, and TCRdb's table has in-frame clones only and misses some. The sample has roughly 140,000 clones; approximately 90% are singletons. Germline loops: CDR1 SGHDN, CDR2 FVKESK. The length of the CDR3 is 15 residues. V dropped 4 bases and J dropped 4; count of bases not matched to a gene: 9. As concerns this clone: The antigen is undetermined.

The clonotype comes from an adult in good health. This chain uses TRBV14 with TRBJ1-2; the match to TRBD1 covers 7 bases. The material sequenced was peripheral blood, taken on day 0 of AZD1222 vaccination. The CDR3 DNA reads TGTGCCAGCAGCCCCTTGGACAGGCGCTTCTATGGCTACACCTTC. This sequence encodes CASSPLDRRFYGYTF.